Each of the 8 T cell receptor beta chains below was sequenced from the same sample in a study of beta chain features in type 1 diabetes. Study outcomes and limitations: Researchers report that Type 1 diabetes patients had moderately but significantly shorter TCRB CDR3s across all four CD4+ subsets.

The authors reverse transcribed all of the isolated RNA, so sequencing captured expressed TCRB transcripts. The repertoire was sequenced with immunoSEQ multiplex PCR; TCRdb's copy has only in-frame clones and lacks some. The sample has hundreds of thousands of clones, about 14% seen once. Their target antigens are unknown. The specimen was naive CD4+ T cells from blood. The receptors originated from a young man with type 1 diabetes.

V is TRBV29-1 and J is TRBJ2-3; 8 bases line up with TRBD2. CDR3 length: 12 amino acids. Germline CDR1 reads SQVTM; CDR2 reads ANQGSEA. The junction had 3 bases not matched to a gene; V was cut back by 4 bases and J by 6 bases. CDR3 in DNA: TGCAGCGTTGGAGGCGGGGGGGATACGCAGTATTTT. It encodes CSVGGGGDTQYF.

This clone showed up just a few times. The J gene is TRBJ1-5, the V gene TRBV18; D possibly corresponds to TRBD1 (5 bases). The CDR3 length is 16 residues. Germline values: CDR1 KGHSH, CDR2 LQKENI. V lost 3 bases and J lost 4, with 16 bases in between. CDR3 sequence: CASSPRDFGGNQPQHF. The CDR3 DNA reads TGTGCCAGCTCACCCAGGGATTTCGGTGGGAATCAGCCCCAGCATTTT.

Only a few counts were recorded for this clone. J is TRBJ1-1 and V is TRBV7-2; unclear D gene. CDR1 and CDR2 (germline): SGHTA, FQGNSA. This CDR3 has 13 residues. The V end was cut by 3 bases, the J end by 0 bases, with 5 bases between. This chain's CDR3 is CASSFSVNTEAFF. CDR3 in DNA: TGTGCCAGCAGCTTTTCAGTGAACACTGAAGCTTTCTTT.

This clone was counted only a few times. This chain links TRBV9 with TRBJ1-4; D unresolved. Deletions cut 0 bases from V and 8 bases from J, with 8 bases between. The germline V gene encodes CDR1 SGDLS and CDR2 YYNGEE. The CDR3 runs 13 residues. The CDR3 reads CASSVDGGEKLFF. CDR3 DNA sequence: TGTGCCAGCAGCGTAGACGGAGGGGAAAAACTGTTTTTT. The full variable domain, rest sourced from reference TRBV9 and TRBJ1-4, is DSGVTQTPKHLITATGQRVTLRCSPRSGDLSVYWYQQSLDQGLQFLIQYYNGEERAKGNILERFSAQQFPDLHSELNLSSLELGDSALYFCASSVDGGEKLFFGSGTQLSVL.

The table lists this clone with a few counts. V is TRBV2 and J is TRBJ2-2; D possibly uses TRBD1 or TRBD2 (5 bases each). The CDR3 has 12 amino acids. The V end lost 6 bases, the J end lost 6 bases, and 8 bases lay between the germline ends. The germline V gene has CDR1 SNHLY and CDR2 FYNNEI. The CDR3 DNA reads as TGTGCCAGCAGATGGGGGTCCGGGGAGCTGTTTTTT. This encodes CASRWGSGELFF.

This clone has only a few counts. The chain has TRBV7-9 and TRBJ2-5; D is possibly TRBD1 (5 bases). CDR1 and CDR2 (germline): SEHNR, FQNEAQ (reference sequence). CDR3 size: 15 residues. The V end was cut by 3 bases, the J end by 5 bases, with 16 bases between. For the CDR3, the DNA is TGTGCCAGCAGCTTTAGGGCAGGGAAGGAGGAGACCCAGTACTTC. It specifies CASSFRAGKEETQYF.

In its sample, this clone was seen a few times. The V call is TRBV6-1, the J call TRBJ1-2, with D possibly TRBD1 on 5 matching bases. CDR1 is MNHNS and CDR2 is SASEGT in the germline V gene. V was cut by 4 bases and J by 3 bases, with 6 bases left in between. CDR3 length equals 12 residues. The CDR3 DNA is TGTGCCAGCAGTGTGACAGACTATGGCTACACCTTC. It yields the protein CASSVTDYGYTF.

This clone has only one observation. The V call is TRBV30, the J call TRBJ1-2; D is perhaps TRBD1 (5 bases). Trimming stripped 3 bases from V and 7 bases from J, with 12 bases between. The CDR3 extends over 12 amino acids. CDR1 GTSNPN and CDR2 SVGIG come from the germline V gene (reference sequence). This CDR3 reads CAWRGVTAGYTF. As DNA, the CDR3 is TGTGCCTGGAGGGGGGTGACTGCTGGCTACACCTTC. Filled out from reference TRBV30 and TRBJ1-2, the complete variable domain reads SQTIHQWPATLVQPVGSPLSLECTVEGTSNPNLYWYRQAAGRGLQLLFYSVGIGQISSEVPQNLSASRPQDRQFILSSKKLLLSDSGFYLCAWRGVTAGYTFGSGTRLTVV.